Presented here are 32 T cell receptor beta chains from one specimen sequenced in a study of control samples from healthy donors and cancer patients. The assay was immunoSEQ multiplex PCR, and TCRdb's table has in-frame clones only and misses some. This table holds 60,000 or so clones, approximately 95% found once. The specimen was blood. The receptor set was obtained from a woman aged 18-29 years in good health.

The CDR3 region has the DNA TGTGCCAGCAGCCTCCGCAAGGGGGCGAATCAGCCCCAGCATTTT. Translating it yields CASSLRKGANQPQHF. The genes are TRBV5-6 and TRBJ1-5; 7 bases are a match to TRBD1. Germline values: CDR1 SGHDT, CDR2 YYEEEE. CDR3 length: 15 residues. The V gene end was trimmed by 4 bases and the J gene end by 4 bases; junction bases not matched to a gene: 8.

The chain is built from TRBV27 and TRBJ1-6, with D hard to call. Germline assignment: CDR1 MNHEY and CDR2 SMNVEV (reference sequence). The length of the CDR3 is 12 residues. Trimming took off 5 bases at V and 9 bases at J, with 8 bases between the two ends. The CDR3 coding sequence is TGTGCCAGCAGTCCCCCCGGTTCACCCCTCCACTTT. Amino acids: CASSPPGSPLHF.

This chain connects TRBV28 to TRBJ1-4; 7 nucleotides align to TRBD1. Germline CDR1 and CDR2: MDHEN and SYDVKM. This CDR3 contains 16 residues. Unmatched junction bases numbered 6, after V lost 2 bases and J lost 3 bases. This CDR3 is CASSLGSTGSNEKLFF. In DNA form, the CDR3 reads TGTGCCAGCAGTTTAGGGTCGACAGGGTCTAATGAAAAACTGTTTTTT.

The gene calls are TRBV19 and TRBJ2-5; D tentatively fits TRBD1 or TRBD2 (5 bases each). V was trimmed by 3 bases and J by 2 bases, leaving 13 bases between them. There are 15 residues in the CDR3. Germline-derived CDR1 and CDR2 are LNHDA and SQIVND (reference sequence). The DNA of the CDR3 is TGTGCCAGTAGTATCTTAGAGAGGGGACAAGAGACCCAGTACTTC. It yields the protein CASSILERGQETQYF.

This clone occurred once. The rearrangement uses TRBV2 and TRBJ1-5, with D maybe TRBD1 (5 bases). There are 13 residues in the CDR3. Germline values: CDR1 SNHLY, CDR2 FYNNEI. V lost 7 bases and J 7 bases, leaving 14 bases between the germline ends. This CDR3 reads CASTLGGGQPQHF. Written as DNA, the CDR3 is TGTGCCAGCACTCTCGGGGGGGGACAGCCCCAGCATTTT.

The chain carries TRBV7-2 and TRBJ2-3, with 9 positions matching TRBD1. V lost 5 bases and J lost 1; bases outside the gene matches: 1. The germline gives CDR1 SGHTA, CDR2 FQGNSA. The CDR3 contains 14 residues. The CDR3 region has the DNA TGTGCCAGCAGCCGGGACAGGGGCACAGATACGCAGTATTTT. It is translated as CASSRDRGTDTQYF.

V usage is TRBV3-1 (or the pseudogene TRBV3-2) and J usage is TRBJ2-5; no firm D call. V lost 7 bases and J 5 bases, leaving 14 bases between the germline ends. This CDR3 spans 13 amino acids. Germline V gene sequence: CDR1 LGHDT, CDR2 YNNKEL (reference sequence). The CDR3 here is CASTQGGEETQYF. The CDR3 DNA follows: TGTGCCAGCACACAAGGTGGAGAGGAGACCCAGTACTTC.

This chain connects TRBV29-1 to TRBJ1-1; D possibly corresponds to TRBD1 (6 bases). The CDR3 consists of 13 residues. Germline V gene sequence: CDR1 SQVTM, CDR2 ANQGSEA. V was clipped by 5 bases and J by 3 bases, with 13 bases between them. The CDR3 bases are TGCAGCGTTACAGGGTTAGGGGACACTGAAGCTTTCTTT. It codes for CSVTGLGDTEAFF.

The V call is TRBV11-2, the J call TRBJ1-4, with D unresolved. V lost 5 bases to trimming and J lost 0 bases, with 16 bases between them. Germline values: CDR1 SGHAT, CDR2 FQNNGV. The CDR3 spans 17 residues. The CDR3 DNA follows: TGTGCCAGCAGCAAATCCCCTACTCATGCAACTAATGAAAAACTGTTTTTT. It codes for CASSKSPTHATNEKLFF. The complete variable domain, with remaining parts taken from reference TRBV11-2 and TRBJ1-4, reads EAGVAQSPRYKIIEKRQSVAFWCNPISGHATLYWYQQILGQGPKLLIQFQNNGVVDDSQLPKDRFSAERLKGVDSTLKIQPAKLEDSAVYLCASSKSPTHATNEKLFFGSGTQLSVL.

The chain links TRBV4-1 to TRBJ1-1, with D tentatively TRBD1 (6 bases). Germline V gives CDR1 MGHRA, CDR2 YSYEKL. V lost 0 bases to trimming and J lost 0 bases, with 8 bases between them. The length of the CDR3 is 15 residues. Here the CDR3 DNA reads TGCGCCAGCAGCCAAGAGACAGGCATGAACACTGAAGCTTTCTTT. It yields the protein CASSQETGMNTEAFF.

The rearrangement links TRBV6-4 to TRBJ1-6; 10 nucleotides agree with TRBD1. V lost 3 bases, J lost 9 bases, and 5 bases stayed unmatched. This CDR3 region has 15 residues. Germline V gene sequence: CDR1 MRHNA, CDR2 SNTAGT. The DNA of the CDR3 is TGTGCCAGCAGTGAGGAGACAGGGGGCGGTTCACCCCTCCACTTT. Translating gives CASSEETGGGSPLHF.

The rearrangement links TRBV6-5 to TRBJ2-4, with D perhaps being TRBD1 or TRBD2 (6 bases each). The CDR3 has 15 residues. From germline, CDR1 is MNHEY and CDR2 SVGAGI. Trimming pared 2 bases from V and 11 bases from J, leaving 19 bases between. This chain's CDR3 is CASSYTSRGTLVQYF. The CDR3 nucleotides are TGTGCCAGCAGTTACACTAGTCGGGGGACACTAGTTCAGTACTTC.

The rearrangement joins TRBV19 to TRBJ2-2, with 8 positions matching TRBD2. The CDR3 runs 14 residues. Trimming cost V 4 bases and J 6 bases; bases outside gene matches: 4. CDR1 and CDR2 from the germline V gene are LNHDA and SQIVND (reference sequence). CDR3 coding DNA: TGTGCCAGTAGTAGCGGCGGGGGGTCCGGGGAGCTGTTTTTT. Amino acids: CASSSGGGSGELFF.

This chain links TRBV7-9 with TRBJ1-1, with D maybe TRBD1 (5 bases). The CDR3 contains 15 residues. CDR1 is SEHNR, CDR2 FQNEAQ, per germline (reference sequence). Trimming cost V 0 bases and J 4 bases, with 12 bases left between them. CDR3 in amino acids: CASSLARVQGTEAFF. In DNA form, the CDR3 reads TGTGCCAGCAGCTTAGCTCGGGTGCAGGGCACTGAAGCTTTCTTT.

The chain uses TRBV11-2 and TRBJ1-5, with 9 bases lining up with TRBD1. The CDR3 covers 16 residues. V dropped 5 bases and J dropped 3; count of bases not matched to a gene: 8. Germline-derived CDR1 and CDR2 are SGHAT and FQNNGV. DNA for the CDR3: TGTGCCAGCAGCCGTACCGGGACAGGGTCCAATCAGCCCCAGCATTTT. It is translated as CASSRTGTGSNQPQHF.

The chain's CDR3 is CASSVYAEAFF. CDR3 nucleotides: TGTGCCAGCAGTGTATACGCTGAAGCTTTCTTT. J is TRBJ1-1 and V is TRBV12-3 or TRBV12-4; no clear D. The CDR3 is 11 residues long. The V and J ends lost 5 bases and 6 bases respectively, with 7 bases between them.

The V gene is TRBV19, the J gene TRBJ1-1; unclear D gene. Germline values: CDR1 LNHDA, CDR2 SQIVND (reference sequence). Trimming stripped 1 base from V and 8 bases from J, with 11 bases between. This CDR3 has 13 amino acids. CDR3 DNA sequence: TGTGCCAGTAGTATAGCTCCAGCGTCAGAAGCTTTCTTT. Translation gives CASSIAPASEAFF. The full variable domain, with the rest looked up from reference TRBV19 and TRBJ1-1, is DGGITQSPKYLFRKEGQNVTLSCEQNLNHDAMYWYRQDPGQGLRLIYYSQIVNDFQKGDIAEGYSVSREKKESFPLTVTSAQKNPTAFYLCASSIAPASEAFFGQGTRLTVV.

The rearrangement joins TRBV11-2 to TRBJ1-3, with D maybe TRBD1 (5 bases). The CDR3 has 15 residues. From germline, CDR1 is SGHAT and CDR2 FQNNGV. V was trimmed by 5 bases and J by 0 bases, leaving 11 bases between them. CDR3 protein: CASSPGTISGNTIYF. As DNA, the CDR3 is TGTGCCAGCAGCCCCGGGACGATCTCTGGAAACACCATATATTTT. Full variable domain (outside the CDR3, taken from reference TRBV11-2 and TRBJ1-3): EAGVAQSPRYKIIEKRQSVAFWCNPISGHATLYWYQQILGQGPKLLIQFQNNGVVDDSQLPKDRFSAERLKGVDSTLKIQPAKLEDSAVYLCASSPGTISGNTIYFGEGSWLTVV.

This chain joins TRBV5-1 and TRBJ1-2; TRBD1 might be the D (6 bases). V was clipped by 3 bases and J by 4 bases, with 22 bases between them. The length of the CDR3 is 17 residues. Germline CDR1 is SGHRS and CDR2 is YFSETQ. CDR3 loop: CASSSGHIYEKTYGYTF. The DNA for the CDR3 is TGCGCCAGCAGCTCGGGACACATTTATGAAAAAACCTATGGCTACACCTTC.

The gene calls are TRBV7-8 and TRBJ1-6; possibly TRBD1 for D (5 bases). There are 15 residues in the CDR3. Trimming took off 5 bases at V and 9 bases at J, with 17 bases between the two ends. Germline loops: CDR1 SGHVS, CDR2 FQNEAQ. DNA for the CDR3: TGTGCCAGCAGCACTTATACGGCAGGGAGTTCACCCCTCCACTTT. It translates to CASSTYTAGSSPLHF.

The V call is TRBV7-9, the J call TRBJ2-1; possibly TRBD1 for D (6 bases). V was trimmed by 1 base and J by 7 bases, leaving 14 bases between them. The CDR3 is 15 amino acids. Germline values: CDR1 SEHNR, CDR2 FQNEAQ (reference sequence). CDR3 nucleotides: TGTGCCAGCAGCTTAGTGAACAGGGTCGAAAATGAGCAGTTCTTC. This sequence encodes CASSLVNRVENEQFF.

This chain uses TRBV28 with TRBJ1-1; D is perhaps TRBD1 (6 bases). CDR3 length: 14 amino acids. The V end was cut by 6 bases, the J end by 6 bases, with 17 bases between. Germline V gene data show CDR1 as MDHEN and CDR2 as SYDVKM. The CDR3 protein is CASSLTTGMSEAFF. The CDR3, as DNA: TGTGCCAGCAGCCTTACTACAGGGATGTCTGAAGCTTTCTTT.

The CDR3 protein is CASSLEGSTNSPLHF. DNA for the CDR3: TGTGCCAGCAGCTTAGAAGGGAGTACTAATTCACCCCTCCACTTT. The rearrangement uses TRBV7-3 and TRBJ1-6; D gene unclear. V gave up 2 bases and J gave up 6 bases, with 11 bases separating them. The germline V gene has CDR1 SGHTA and CDR2 FQGTGA. This CDR3 contains 15 residues.

The chain uses TRBV6-4 and TRBJ2-3; 11 bases are shared with TRBD2. Trimming took 6 bases from V and 2 from J; bases not matched to a gene: 4. This CDR3 spans 15 amino acids. Looked up from germline, CDR1 is MRHNA and CDR2 is SNTAGT. CDR3 sequence reads: CASSETSGNTDTQYF. The CDR3 bases are TGTGCCAGCAGCGAGACTAGCGGGAACACAGATACGCAGTATTTT.

The chain has TRBV6-4 and TRBJ2-1; 10 bases are a match to TRBD2. Germline values: CDR1 MRHNA, CDR2 SNTAGT. Germline trimming cut 6 bases from V and 0 bases from J; bases unmatched to any gene: 2. The CDR3 consists of 15 residues. The CDR3 here is CASSVAGGSYNEQFF. CDR3 in DNA: TGTGCCAGCAGCGTAGCGGGGGGCTCCTACAATGAGCAGTTCTTC.

The chain combines TRBV9 with TRBJ1-1; no clear D gene. CDR1 and CDR2 from the germline V gene are SGDLS and YYNGEE. The CDR3 consists of 15 residues. Trimming left V 1 base short and J 1 base short, with 11 bases between. The chain's CDR3 is CASSVLSSTNTEAFF. The CDR3 region has the DNA TGTGCCAGCAGCGTACTCTCCTCGACGAACACTGAAGCTTTCTTT.

The gene calls are TRBV7-9 and TRBJ1-1, with 10 bases that match TRBD1. Germline CDR1 is SEHNR and CDR2 is FQNEAQ (reference sequence). This CDR3 contains 17 residues. V lost 1 base, J lost 8 bases, and 13 bases stayed unmatched. The CDR3 loop reads CASSLGGTGARNREAFF. The DNA for the CDR3 is TGTGCCAGCAGCTTAGGAGGGACAGGGGCACGCAATCGGGAAGCTTTCTTT.

The J gene is TRBJ1-2, the V gene TRBV12-3 or TRBV12-4, with D hard to call. The CDR3 covers 13 residues. V lost 2 bases to trimming and J lost 5 bases, with 9 bases between them. The chain's CDR3 is CASSLRGGYGYTF. The CDR3 DNA follows: TGTGCCAGCAGTTTAAGAGGAGGGTATGGCTACACCTTC.

The V gene is TRBV6-5, the J gene TRBJ1-2, with TRBD1 matching over 7 bases. J was trimmed by 4 bases and V by 4 bases; bases with no gene match: 12. From germline, CDR1 is MNHEY and CDR2 SVGAGI. The CDR3 contains 16 residues. This CDR3 is CASSSTVLGQIYGYTF. CDR3 nucleotides: TGTGCCAGCAGTTCAACTGTCCTGGGACAGATCTATGGCTACACCTTC.

The chain couples TRBV6-5 to TRBJ2-5, with TRBD1 as a possible D gene (6 bases). The V end lost 0 bases, the J end lost 1 base, and 12 bases lay between the germline ends. This CDR3 is built from 16 residues. Germline CDR1 and CDR2: MNHEY and SVGAGI. CDR3 region: CASSYSPRGTQETQYF. As DNA, the CDR3 is TGTGCCAGCAGTTACTCCCCGAGGGGGACCCAAGAGACCCAGTACTTC.

The V and J genes are TRBV5-4 and TRBJ1-1; D uncertain. V lost 0 bases and J 11 bases, leaving 8 bases between the germline ends. This CDR3 is built from 11 residues. Germline CDR1 reads SGHNT; CDR2 reads YYREEE (reference sequence). CDR3 DNA: TGTGCCAGCAGCTTGGGGGGAAAGGCTTTCTTT. Translating gives CASSLGGKAFF. Filled out from reference TRBV5-4 and TRBJ1-1, the complete variable domain reads ETGVTQSPTHLIKTRGQQVTLRCSSQSGHNTVSWYQQALGQGPQFIFQYYREEENGRGNFPPRFSGLQFPNYSSELNVNALELDDSALYLCASSLGGKAFFGQGTRLTVV.

The V and J genes are TRBV7-2 and TRBJ1-5, with D uncertain. CDR1 is SGHTA and CDR2 is FQGNSA in the germline V gene. V gave up 1 base and J gave up 6 bases, with 7 bases separating them. The CDR3 totals 13 residues. This CDR3 reads CASSLVKGQPQHF. The CDR3 region has the DNA TGTGCCAGCAGCTTAGTGAAGGGTCAGCCCCAGCATTTT. Filled out from reference TRBV7-2 and TRBJ1-5, the complete variable domain reads GAGVSQSPSNKVTEKGKDVELRCDPISGHTALYWYRQSLGQGLEFLIYFQGNSAPDKSGLPSDRFSAERTGGSVSTLTIQRTQQEDSAVYLCASSLVKGQPQHFGDGTRLSIL.